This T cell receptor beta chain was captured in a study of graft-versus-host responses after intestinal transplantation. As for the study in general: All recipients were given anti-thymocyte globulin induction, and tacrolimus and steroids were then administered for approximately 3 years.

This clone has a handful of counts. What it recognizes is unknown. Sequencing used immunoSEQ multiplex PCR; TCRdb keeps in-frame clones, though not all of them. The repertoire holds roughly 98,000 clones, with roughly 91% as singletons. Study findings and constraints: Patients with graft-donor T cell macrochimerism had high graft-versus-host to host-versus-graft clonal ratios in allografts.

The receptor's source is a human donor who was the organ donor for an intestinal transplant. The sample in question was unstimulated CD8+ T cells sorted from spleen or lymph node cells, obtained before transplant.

Written as DNA, the CDR3 is TGTGCCAGCAGTGAAGGCGAAGTCGTTAGTCCCCCAGAGACCCAGTACTTC. Amino acid sequence: CASSEGEVVSPPETQYF. The chain employs TRBV6-1 and TRBJ2-5; no clear D gene. Germline CDR1 is MNHNS and CDR2 is SASEGT. The CDR3 consists of 17 residues. V lost 1 base and J lost 4, with 19 bases in between.